These 17 T cell receptor beta chains came from one sample sequenced in a study of cytomegalovirus exposure and HLA in healthy donors. The primer mix had 60 Vbeta and 13 Jbeta primers. Some clones are missing from TCRdb's copy, which holds only in-frame ones; the method was immunoSEQ multiplex PCR. The sample has about 200,000 clones; around 86% are singletons. Source material: PBMCs. The receptors derive from a woman aged 50 to 65 in good health and CMV-seropositive.

The rearrangement uses TRBV21-1 and TRBJ1-5; the DNA was not compared with TRBD1, the D call given in the table. TRBV21-1 is listed as a pseudogene. CDR3 size: 16 residues. CDR3 coding DNA: TGTGCCAGCAGCAAAGCGCCCAGGGTTTCAGGTCAGCCCCAGCATTTT. This gives the protein CASSKAPRVSGQPQHF.

The chain is built from TRBV5-4 and TRBJ2-5; D might be TRBD2 (7 bases). The V gene lost 0 bases and the J gene lost 2 bases, with 14 bases spanning the gap. Germline CDR1 SGHNT, CDR2 YYREEE (reference sequence). The CDR3 extends over 16 amino acids. In nucleotides, the CDR3 is TGTGCCAGCAGCTTGGGCGGGGGCGGGCGGCAAGAGACCCAGTACTTC. This codes for CASSLGGGGRQETQYF.

This clone was counted a few times. The chain carries TRBV7-2 and TRBJ1-2; possible D gene TRBD1, 5 bases. Germline-derived CDR1 and CDR2 are SGHTA and FQGNSA. V dropped 1 base and J dropped 4 bases, with 13 bases sitting between them. The CDR3 sequence is 15 residues long. The CDR3 sequence is CASSLEDRGSYGYTF. As DNA, the CDR3 is TGTGCCAGCAGCTTAGAGGACCGGGGGTCCTATGGCTACACCTTC.

The chain employs TRBV28 and TRBJ2-3; 8 bases match TRBD2. CDR3 size: 13 residues. Germline V gives CDR1 MDHEN, CDR2 SYDVKM. The CDR3 protein is CATRGGLTDTQYF. The DNA of the CDR3 is TGTGCTACCCGGGGGGGACTCACAGATACGCAGTATTTT. The variable domain in full, completed from reference TRBV28 and TRBJ2-3, reads DVKVTQSSRYLVKRTGEKVFLECVQDMDHENMFWYRQDPGLGLRLIYFSYDVKMKEKGDIPEGYSVSREKKERFSLILESASTNQTSMYLCATRGGLTDTQYFGPGTRLTVL.

This clone was counted between two and nine times. V usage is TRBV27 and J usage is TRBJ2-7; 9 bases line up with TRBD1. The germline V gene has CDR1 MNHEY and CDR2 SMNVEV (reference sequence). CDR3 length: 14 amino acids. Trimming at V came to 6 bases and at J to 4 bases, leaving 7 bases not matched to a gene. The CDR3 DNA reads TGTGCCAGCAGCCAGGACAGGGGATTATACGAGCAGTACTTC. Its translation is CASSQDRGLYEQYF.

The chain couples TRBV30 to TRBJ1-6, with 10 nucleotides matching TRBD1. Germline values: CDR1 GTSNPN, CDR2 SVGIG (reference sequence). The CDR3 has 17 amino acids. V was pared by 2 bases and J by 10 bases, with 14 bases of the junction left unmatched. The CDR3 here is CAWSTTGGLRKGSPLHF. The CDR3 DNA is TGTGCCTGGAGTACGACAGGGGGCCTGCGAAAGGGCTCACCCCTCCACTTT.

V is TRBV10-3 and J is TRBJ2-5; tentative D call: TRBD2 (6 bases). The assigned J gene may be wrong: the sequence end matches TRBJ2-7 better. The CDR3 runs to 13 residues. Germline CDR1 is ENHRY and CDR2 is SYGVKD. CDR3 sequence (DNA): TGTGCCATCAGTGACGGCGGGGTCTACGAGCAGTACTTC. Translating gives CAISDGGVYEQYF.

This rearrangement joins TRBV30 to TRBJ2-1; 8 bases fit TRBD1. This CDR3 is built from 14 residues. Germline CDR1 and CDR2: GTSNPN and SVGIG (reference sequence). Trimming at V came to 5 bases and at J to 5 bases, leaving 8 bases not matched to a gene. The CDR3 coding sequence is TGTGCCTGGGGGCGGGGACAGGCAGACAATGAGCAGTTCTTC. Amino acid sequence: CAWGRGQADNEQFF.

V and J are TRBV6-1 and TRBJ2-1, with 11 bases lining up with TRBD1. CDR1 and CDR2 from the germline V gene are MNHNS and SASEGT. CDR3 size: 15 residues. J was trimmed by 3 bases and V by 7 bases; bases with no gene match: 5. DNA of the CDR3: TGTGCCAGCACCGGACAGGGGGCGAACTACAATGAGCAGTTCTTC. This gives the protein CASTGQGANYNEQFF.

The genes are TRBV13 and TRBJ2-3; a weak D match, TRBD1 (5 bases). The CDR3 is 16 residues long. Germline loops: CDR1 PRHDT, CDR2 FYEKMQ (reference sequence). Between the trimmed V and J ends, which lost 5 bases and 2 bases, there was a span of 17 bases. In nucleotides, the CDR3 is TGTGCCAGCAGCCTTAATGTCCAGGGTCCCACAGATACGCAGTATTTT. It encodes CASSLNVQGPTDTQYF.

This chain uses TRBV4-1 with TRBJ2-7; possible D gene TRBD2, 6 bases. V lost 1 base and J 4 bases, leaving 14 bases between the germline ends. Germline V CDR1 and CDR2: MGHRA, YSYEKL. There are 15 residues in the CDR3. The CDR3 nucleotides are TGCGCCAGCAGCCAAGGAACTAGCCAGTCATACGAGCAGTACTTC. Translation: CASSQGTSQSYEQYF.

This clone appeared a few times. The chain has TRBV29-1 and TRBJ2-7, with 8 positions matching TRBD1. This CDR3 is 13 amino acids long. V lost 8 bases, J lost 5 bases, and 11 bases stayed unmatched. Germline V gene lookup returns CDR1 SQVTM and CDR2 ANQGSEA. The CDR3 spells CSTWWQGADEQYF. CDR3 nucleotide sequence: TGCAGCACCTGGTGGCAGGGGGCCGACGAGCAGTACTTC.

The chain employs TRBV7-9 and TRBJ2-5; TRBD2 matches at 14 bases. The CDR3 totals 16 residues. With 11 bases clipped from V and 5 bases from J, the junction kept 13 bases outside the gene matches. Looked up from germline, CDR1 is SEHNR and CDR2 is FQNEAQ (reference sequence). CDR3 sequence (DNA): TGTGCCGGAAGCGTGGGGACTAGCGGGAGAGGGGAGACCCAGTACTTC. This encodes CAGSVGTSGRGETQYF.

The V gene is TRBV5-1, the J gene TRBJ2-7; the D gene is possibly TRBD2 (6 bases). The germline V and J ends were trimmed by 1 base and 7 bases, with 12 bases remaining between them. The CDR3 is 13 residues long. From germline, CDR1 is SGHRS and CDR2 YFSETQ. The CDR3 nucleotides read TGCGCCAGCAGCTTGAGTCAGGGAGGAGAGCAGTACTTC. Translated: CASSLSQGGEQYF.

The chain is built from TRBV19 and TRBJ1-2; D unclear. The CDR3 loop spans 15 amino acids. CDR1 and CDR2 (germline): LNHDA, SQIVND (reference sequence). Between the trimmed V and J ends, which lost 6 bases and 4 bases, there was a span of 18 bases. The CDR3 nucleotides read TGTGCCAGTAGCGAAACTCTTGACATATCCTATGGCTACACCTTC. Translation gives CASSETLDISYGYTF.

This chain uses TRBV2 with TRBJ1-1; 9 bases match TRBD1. J lost 4 bases, V lost 6 bases, and 3 bases had no gene match. This CDR3 is built from 13 residues. CDR1 and CDR2 from the germline V gene are SNHLY and FYNNEI. As DNA, the CDR3 is TGTGCCAGCAGCGTGACAGGGGGCACTGAAGCTTTCTTT. Its translation: CASSVTGGTEAFF.

The J gene is TRBJ2-4, the V gene TRBV5-6; possibly TRBD1 for D (6 bases). Trimming left V 4 bases short and J 0 bases short, with 11 bases between. The germline V gene has CDR1 SGHDT and CDR2 YYEEEE. CDR3 length: 15 amino acids. This CDR3 is CASSPGTKAKNIQYF. The CDR3 region has the DNA TGTGCCAGCAGCCCCGGGACAAAAGCCAAAAACATTCAGTACTTC.